The 3 T cell receptor beta chains given below trace back to one sample, sequenced in a study of T-cell reconstitution after alpha-beta-depleted transplantation in children. Unique molecular identifiers were incorporated when the TCRbeta library was constructed. TCRdb re-called the PCR reads with MiXCR, one entry per CDR3 protein. The table shows a few hundred thousand distinct CDR3 sequences, with around 13% occurring only once. Sequences were derived from PBMCs from the stem cell graft donor, sampled from the stem cell graft. The source of these receptors is a human donor who donated a stem cell graft to a child with combined immunodeficiency.

The DNA of the CDR3 is TGTGCCACCAGTGATCCTAGCGGGGGGGATGTGGAGACCCAGTACTTC. Amino acids: CATSDPSGGDVETQYF. The chain employs TRBV24-1 and TRBJ2-5; 12 bases align to TRBD2. Germline V gene data show CDR1 as KGHDR and CDR2 as SFDVKD. V shed 3 bases, J shed 5 bases, and the junction held 6 bases outside the gene matches. The CDR3 consists of 16 residues.

The CDR3 here is CASSLSVAGLHRNEQFF. For the CDR3, the DNA is TGTGCCAGCAGCTTAAGCGTGGCGGGTCTCCACCGAAATGAGCAGTTCTTC. This chain connects TRBV7-3 to TRBJ2-1, with a tentative D call TRBD2 (5 bases). The CDR3 contains 17 residues. Trimming took off 1 base at V and 7 bases at J, with 20 bases between the two ends. The V gene's germline CDR1 is SGHTA and CDR2 FQGTGA.

The chain recombines TRBV20-1 with TRBJ1-1; D gene ambiguous. V was cut by 3 bases and J by 4 bases, with 15 bases left in between. Germline lookup yields CDR1 DFQATT and CDR2 SNEGSKA (reference sequence). The CDR3 extends over 14 amino acids. This CDR3 reads CSASQVVSGTEAFF. In DNA form, the CDR3 reads TGCAGTGCTAGCCAGGTTGTGAGTGGCACTGAAGCTTTCTTT.